This TCR beta chain derives from a study of human T cells and chemical hapten exposure. On the study more broadly: Yields of TCR per sample differed, chiefly owing to small differences in pooled library volume. Study findings and constraints: Having alopecia, the donors may differ immunologically from healthy people. The number of TCRs over 1 in 1000 frequency stayed unchanged after DPC.

V lost 6 bases and J 2 bases, leaving 7 bases between the germline ends. CDR3 length: 12 amino acids. CDR1 and CDR2 from the germline V gene are MDHEN and SYDVKM. A single record per CDR3 protein comes from TCRdb applying MiXCR to the RACE reads. The sample contains about 200,000 distinct CDR3 sequences, about 25% of which appear only once. In this sample, this clonotype turned up many times. Its target is not known. The time point: patch test 3, about 24 weeks after DPC sensitization. Noted treatment: therapeutic diphenylcyclopropenone sensitization with weekly scalp DPC. The study enrolled 18 to 70-year-old alopecia patients suitable for DPC.

The sequence was collected from a woman in her forties with alopecia areata. Some clones in this sample may be carry-over from other donors' samples. The source was whole blood, collected in connection with sensitization to the hapten diphenylcyclopropenone (DPC). This chain uses TRBV28 with TRBJ1-1; D unclear. This CDR3 reads CASSLSNTEAFF. The CDR3 DNA sequence: TGTGCCAGCAGCCTTTCTAACACTGAAGCTTTCTTT.